This TCR beta chain was sequenced during a study of identical twins. Only a few counts were recorded for this clonotype. TCRdb reanalysed the 5' RACE reads using MiXCR and keeps one entry per CDR3 protein. The sample shows approximately 260,000 distinct CDR3 sequences, around 8.8% of them seen only once. The V gene end was trimmed by 2 bases and the J gene end by 0 bases; junction bases not matched to a gene: 7. Germline CDR1 is SGDLS and CDR2 is YYNGEE. The CDR3 runs 16 residues. These data were likewise used in another study, on yellow fever vaccine responses in identical twins.

The sequence came from a woman younger than 35 in good health. The chain recombines TRBV9 with TRBJ2-7; 8 bases fit TRBD1. The sample comprised CD8+ T cells sorted from blood. The CDR3 nucleotides are TGTGCCAGCAGCGTGGGACAGGTCCCCCTCTCCTACGAGCAGTACTTC. This gives the protein CASSVGQVPLSYEQYF.